Given below is one TCR beta chain in context. What it binds is not known. This specimen belongs to a study of cytotoxic CD8 clonotypes in ibrutinib-treated CLL. Study-level background: Response samples were taken after a median about twelve months of treatment, range 6 to 36.

Overall study results and limits: Public clonotypes were seen rarely and were contracted or stable on treatment. In comparison with age-matched healthy donors, baseline clonality was higher and tracked circulating CD8+ T-cell counts.

The table came from immunoSEQ multiplex PCR; TCRdb's copy has only in-frame clones and leaves some out. Among approximately 210,000 clones listed, over 60% were seen once. Germline V gives CDR1 SGHRS, CDR2 YFSETQ. This CDR3 comprises 14 residues. Deletions cut 4 bases from V and 1 base from J, with 12 bases between. Sequenced material: PBMCs, taken after 24 months of ibrutinib treatment. The receptor comes from a human donor with chronic lymphocytic leukemia. The chain is built from TRBV5-1 and TRBJ2-7; D ambiguous. CDR3: CASSPYSTSYEQYF. The CDR3 DNA follows: TGCGCCAGCAGCCCCTACTCGACGTCCTACGAGCAGTACTTC.